The entry below describes one T cell receptor (beta chain). Its antigen is still unknown. The sample belongs to a study of cytomegalovirus exposure and HLA in healthy donors. Study-level findings and limits: Earlier analysis looked at TCR beta V segments, and most were productive about 87% or about 30% of the time. In a later analysis, TCR association rates varied by HLA locus: DRB1 most, HLA-C fewest.

Healthy bone marrow donors made up the donors. Trimming cost V 5 bases and J 10 bases; bases outside gene matches: 11. This CDR3 is 15 amino acids long. Germline V lookup: CDR1 SGHAT, CDR2 FQNNGV. Vbeta (60) and Jbeta (13) primers were used in the PCR. Only in-frame clones appear in the TCRdb table, and some are missing; sequencing was by immunoSEQ multiplex PCR. The table records about 110,000 clones, 75% of them present only once. V is TRBV11-2 and J is TRBJ1-6; 7 bases are a match to TRBD1. The TCR originated in a male donor in good health and CMV-seropositive. Sequencing was done on a sample of PBMCs. Here the CDR3 reads CASSITGTAGSPLHF. CDR3 nucleotides: TGTGCCAGCAGCATAACCGGGACAGCTGGCTCACCCCTCCACTTT.